This TCR beta chain was recorded in a study of human T cells and chemical hapten exposure. Turning to the study itself: Subjects had 2% DPC placed on about 2 cm by about 2 cm of upper inner arm skin for sensitization. Overall study findings and caveats: DPC sensitization produced no change in TCRs with frequency above 1 in 1000. Donors had alopecia, so their immune response may differ from healthy people's.

This clonotype was recorded many times. Its target is unknown. Each CDR3 protein gets one entry after TCRdb re-called the RACE reads with MiXCR. The sample has approximately 320,000 distinct CDR3 sequences; approximately 5.8% are singletons. Time point reported: pre-sensitization, week 0. Stated treatment: therapeutic diphenylcyclopropenone sensitization with weekly scalp DPC. Trimming took 4 bases from V and 7 from J, leaving 11 bases between them. The CDR3 sequence is 13 residues long. Germline CDR1 reads MNHNS; CDR2 reads SASEGT. Sequences were derived from whole blood, sampled in connection with sensitization to the hapten diphenylcyclopropenone (DPC). This receptor was obtained from a woman younger than 30 with alopecia areata. Some clones in this sample may be carry-over from other donors' samples. V gene TRBV6-1 combines with J gene TRBJ2-1; TRBD1 might be the D (5 bases). The CDR3 here is CASSGPGSNEQFF. Written as DNA, the CDR3 is TGTGCCAGCAGTGGCCCAGGGTCAAATGAGCAGTTCTTC.